This T cell receptor beta chain was captured by sequencing in a study of human T cells and chemical hapten exposure. This clonotype was seen a handful of times. Antigen unknown. The time point: pre-sensitization, week 0. As to treatment: therapeutic diphenylcyclopropenone sensitization with weekly scalp DPC. Each CDR3 protein gets one entry after TCRdb re-called the RACE reads with MiXCR. Of some 38,000 distinct CDR3 sequences in the sample, 6% to 9.5% were seen once. CDR1 and CDR2 from the germline V gene are LGHDT and YNNKEL (reference sequence). CDR3 length equals 15 residues. The ends lost 5 bases at V and 3 bases at J; junction bases unmatched: 3. Whole-study results and caveats: Patch test scores rose with PT1 expanded TCR counts, a positive correlation.

The rearrangement links TRBV3-1 to TRBJ2-1; 11 nucleotides agree with TRBD1. The clonotype comes from a woman aged 45-59 years with alopecia areata. Some clones in this sample may be carry-over from other donors' samples. Sequenced material: whole blood, taken in connection with sensitization to the hapten diphenylcyclopropenone (DPC). The DNA of the CDR3 is TGTGCCAGCAGCTCCGGGACAGGGGGCTACAATGAGCAGTTCTTC. This encodes CASSSGTGGYNEQFF.